These T cell receptor beta chains were read from a single sample in a study of neurological immune-mediated disorders. TCRdb called the 5' RACE reads again in MiXCR, with one record for every CDR3 protein. The sample consists of around 19,000 distinct CDR3 sequences, about 11% of them appearing once. Sequencing used CD8+ T cells from blood. Receptors were obtained from a woman aged 50 to 65 in good health. Both conserved end residues are part of each CDR3. Fields, in order: CDR3 protein, V gene.

CDR3: CASSSPGQVTYNEQFF
V: TRBV5-1

CDR3: CASSYSGGSGANVLTF
V: TRBV6-5

CDR3: CSARDRGKTYNSPLHF
V: TRBV20-1

CDR3: CASSTPWGLNEKLFF
V: TRBV7-8

CDR3: CASRGGGDPDPDEQFF
V: TRBV12-3/TRBV12-4

CDR3: CASSQGGTEYYEQYF
V: TRBV7-2

CDR3: CASSPRTSGSWDEQFF
V: TRBV5-1

CDR3: CASSSGQPNTEAFF
V: TRBV7-6

CDR3: CASRAGPEAFF
V: TRBV27

CDR3: CSVEDRGLAGRHEQFF
V: TRBV29-1

CDR3: CASSLDLNSNQPQHF
V: TRBV5-1

CDR3: CASTGRYNEQFF
V: TRBV7-9

CDR3: CASSLGKGEKLFF
V: TRBV3-1

CDR3: CSAWTDKNIQYF
V: TRBV20-1

CDR3: CASSLGGTSDEQFF
V: TRBV7-2

CDR3: CASSPLSGGSGSTYEQYF
V: TRBV28

CDR3: CASSVDSRGTEAFF
V: TRBV9

CDR3: CSARDYTGSSTDTQYF
V: TRBV20-1

CDR3: CATSSLAGVNRRGRETQYF
V: TRBV15

CDR3: CASSPSGRDYEQYF
V: TRBV28

CDR3: CSAQGGPNEQFF
V: TRBV20-1

CDR3: CASSVSGLAYEQYF
V: TRBV9

CDR3: CASSQGGRDSQNTGELFF
V: TRBV4-3

CDR3: CASSPTSYVRLQYF
V: TRBV7-2

CDR3: CASSLVGQVSNQPQHF
V: TRBV7-8

CDR3: CSGENLLDNTGELFF
V: TRBV20-1

CDR3: CASSPPSVSVNEKLFF
V: TRBV18